The following is a TCR beta chain sequence with its context. Trimming took 6 bases from V and 2 from J, leaving 20 bases between them. CDR1 is MRHNA and CDR2 is SNTAGT in the germline V gene. The CDR3 extends over 17 amino acids. The sample is drawn from a study of cytomegalovirus exposure and HLA in healthy donors. This PCR relied on a set of 60 Vbeta primers and 13 Jbeta primers. Some clones are missing from TCRdb's copy, which holds only in-frame ones; the method was immunoSEQ multiplex PCR. Among about 190,000 clones listed, 74% were seen once. The material sequenced was PBMCs. The chain combines TRBV6-4 with TRBJ2-1; D perhaps matches TRBD2 (6 bases). This TCR was sampled from a woman aged 25 to 39 in good health and CMV-seropositive. CDR3 nucleotides: TGTGCCAGCAGCCCAGGGCTAGCGACAACGACCTACAATGAGCAGTTCTTC. Translation gives CASSPGLATTTYNEQFF.